Listed here are 9 T cell receptor beta chains from one sample, sequenced in a study of radiotherapy plus CTLA-4 blockade in lung cancer. Assay: immunoSEQ multiplex PCR; the TCRdb copy retains only in-frame clones and omits some. Of around 49,000 clones listed, 80% to 90% are singletons. The source material was peripheral blood, sampled from a patient treated with radiotherapy plus ipilimumab. The receptors stem from a human donor with non-small cell lung cancer whose response to radiotherapy plus ipilimumab could not be evaluated.

This clone has only one observation. The gene calls are TRBV5-1 and TRBJ1-3; tentatively, D is TRBD1 (6 bases). The CDR3 is made up of 17 amino acids. V gave up 0 bases and J gave up 0 bases, with 13 bases separating them. Germline assignment: CDR1 SGHRS and CDR2 YFSETQ. This CDR3 is CASSLEMSRGSGNTIYF. The CDR3 nucleotides are TGCGCCAGCAGCTTGGAAATGTCCAGGGGCTCTGGAAACACCATATATTTT.

This clone was observed a handful of times. As DNA, the CDR3 is TGTGCCATCAGTGAGCCCGGCAGGGGGTTATCGGGCGGGGAGCTGTTTTTT. Translated: CAISEPGRGLSGGELFF. The chain combines TRBV10-3 with TRBJ2-2; TRBD1 matches at 7 bases. The CDR3 has 17 amino acids. J lost 7 bases, V lost 2 bases, and 13 bases had no gene match. Germline CDR1 ENHRY, CDR2 SYGVKD.

J is TRBJ2-7 and V is TRBV15; 8 nucleotides align to TRBD2. This CDR3 region has 15 residues. Germline CDR1 reads LNHNV; CDR2 reads YYDKDF (reference sequence). Germline trimming cut 1 base from V and 0 bases from J; bases unmatched to any gene: 2. CDR3 sequence: CATSRVAGGSYEQYF. CDR3 in DNA: TGTGCCACCAGCAGAGTTGCGGGAGGCTCCTACGAGCAGTACTTC.

V is TRBV19 and J is TRBJ2-5, with 8 bases matching TRBD1. CDR1 and CDR2 (germline): LNHDA, SQIVND (reference sequence). V was clipped by 3 bases and J by 5 bases; unmatched bases: 8. This CDR3 is 15 amino acids long. The CDR3 nucleotides read TGTGCCAGTAGTATTTGGCAGGGGGCTTGGGAGACCCAGTACTTC. Its protein is CASSIWQGAWETQYF.

This clone was detected only a few times. The gene calls are TRBV7-2 and TRBJ2-1; 7 positions agree with TRBD2. From germline, CDR1 is SGHTA and CDR2 FQGNSA. CDR3 length equals 15 residues. J was trimmed by 7 bases and V by 0 bases; bases with no gene match: 6. The DNA of the CDR3 is TGTGCCAGCAGCTTAGCGCACTTGGGGGGGAATGAGCAGTTCTTC. Encoded protein: CASSLAHLGGNEQFF.

This chain connects TRBV4-3 to TRBJ1-5; D is ambiguous. Germline V gene lookup returns CDR1 LGHNA and CDR2 YSLEER. Trimming stripped 0 bases from V and 3 bases from J, with 12 bases between. The length of the CDR3 is 16 residues. The CDR3 region has the DNA TGCGCCAGCAGCCAAGATAATGGCAAATTCAATCAGCCCCAGCATTTT. It translates to CASSQDNGKFNQPQHF.

The rearrangement joins TRBV7-2 to TRBJ1-1; 11 bases map to TRBD1. Germline loops: CDR1 SGHTA, CDR2 FQGNSA. The junction had 9 bases not matched to a gene; V was cut back by 5 bases and J by 4 bases. The CDR3 runs to 16 residues. This CDR3 is CASSQRTGGEVTEAFF. The CDR3 DNA sequence: TGTGCCAGCAGCCAAAGGACAGGGGGCGAGGTCACTGAAGCTTTCTTT.

This clone was counted between two and nine times. The J gene is TRBJ1-1, the V gene TRBV5-1, with a possible D match to TRBD1 (5 bases). The CDR3 is made up of 16 amino acids. V was trimmed by 0 bases and J by 1 base, leaving 13 bases between them. Germline CDR1 and CDR2: SGHRS and YFSETQ. The CDR3 region is CASSLGGGATNTEAFF. The CDR3 nucleotides read TGCGCCAGCAGCTTGGGCGGAGGGGCTACGAACACTGAAGCTTTCTTT.

The J gene is TRBJ1-1, the V gene TRBV7-9, with 8 bases that match TRBD1. Germline V gene sequence: CDR1 SEHNR, CDR2 FQNEAQ (reference sequence). V lost 4 bases and J lost 10; bases outside the gene matches: 5. The length of the CDR3 is 12 residues. CDR3 DNA: TGTGCCAGCAGCTCTGGACAGGGTGGAGCTTTCTTT. Translation: CASSSGQGGAFF.